This T cell receptor (beta chain) was identified during a study of graft-versus-host responses after intestinal transplantation. Study-wide background: Multivisceral, liver-intestinal, or isolated intestinal grafts went to recipients.

Study-level points and caveats: Allografts from individuals with graft-donor T cell macrochimerism displayed high graft-versus-host to host-versus-graft clonal ratios. GvH clones were identified in recipient marrow, with some first appearing in ileum or blood.

As to this clone: Its target is not known.

Libraries were prepared by immunoSEQ multiplex PCR; TCRdb keeps only in-frame clonotypes and omits some of them. The table shows over 80,000 clones, with 90% to 95% occurring only once. V dropped 7 bases and J dropped 4; count of bases not matched to a gene: 9. The CDR3 totals 17 residues. CDR1 and CDR2 (germline): LNHDA, SQIVND (reference sequence). This receptor was taken from a human donor who was the organ donor for an intestinal transplant. The starting material was unstimulated CD4+ T cells sorted from spleen or lymph node cells, obtained before transplant. V gene TRBV19 combines with J gene TRBJ2-1; 14 positions agree with TRBD2. The CDR3 is CASKRGTSGGRYNEQFF. The DNA for the CDR3 is TGTGCCAGTAAAAGAGGGACTAGCGGGGGACGTTACAATGAGCAGTTCTTC.